What follows are 25 T cell receptor beta chains derived from one specimen sequenced in a study of blood T cell repertoires in COVID-19. The protocol was immunoSEQ multiplex PCR, while the TCRdb copy is restricted to in-frame clones and leaves out a portion. This table holds about 240,000 clones, about four fifths found once. The sample taken for sequencing was peripheral blood. The source is a woman of 80 years or more with acute or convalescent COVID-19.

This chain connects TRBV27 to TRBJ2-7; 11 bases align to TRBD2. Germline CDR1 is MNHEY and CDR2 is SMNVEV (reference sequence). V gave up 5 bases and J gave up 6 bases; unmatched junction bases: 12. This CDR3 is 16 amino acids long. This chain's CDR3 is CASSTGTSGSSSEQYF. CDR3 sequence (DNA): TGTGCCAGCAGTACCGGGACTAGCGGTAGTTCGAGCGAGCAGTACTTC.

The rearrangement uses TRBV5-1 and TRBJ1-1; 11 bases map to TRBD1. Per the germline V gene, CDR1 is SGHRS and CDR2 is YFSETQ. The CDR3 covers 19 residues. V shed 4 bases and J 5 bases; nucleotides not matched to a gene: 19. The DNA of the CDR3 is TGCGCCAGCAGCGATGCCGGGACAGGGGGGATCGGGGCCCATACTGAAGCTTTCTTT. Translation gives CASSDAGTGGIGAHTEAFF. Variable domain in full (rest from reference TRBV5-1 and TRBJ1-1): KAGVTQTPRYLIKTRGQQVTLSCSPISGHRSVSWYQQTPGQGLQFLFEYFSETQRNKGNFPGRFSGRQFSNSRSEMNVSTLELGDSALYLCASSDAGTGGIGAHTEAFFGQGTRLTVV.

The table lists this clone with a few counts. The chain links TRBV6-5 to TRBJ2-7, with D possibly TRBD1 on 5 matching bases. The V end lost 7 bases, the J end lost 0 bases, and 10 bases lay between the germline ends. This CDR3 comprises 13 residues. The germline CDR1 and CDR2 sequences are MNHEY and SVGAGI. The CDR3 spells CASTDSFSYEQYF. Here the CDR3 DNA reads TGTGCCAGCACCGACAGTTTCTCCTACGAGCAGTACTTC.

The chain recombines TRBV9 with TRBJ1-1; D is uncertain. Per the germline V gene, CDR1 is SGDLS and CDR2 is YYNGEE. Trimming stripped 2 bases from V and 7 bases from J, with 18 bases between. The CDR3 length is 15 residues. CDR3 sequence: CASSVISGGGLEAFF. Here the CDR3 DNA reads TGTGCCAGCAGCGTTATAAGTGGTGGAGGACTTGAAGCTTTCTTT.

The chain carries TRBV28 and TRBJ2-3, with a tentative D call TRBD2 (6 bases). Germline V gives CDR1 MDHEN, CDR2 SYDVKM. The V end was cut by 10 bases, the J end by 3 bases, with 23 bases between. The CDR3 contains 16 residues. CDR3: CATASTRSARTDTQYF. The DNA for the CDR3 is TGTGCCACGGCCTCGACTAGAAGTGCCCGAACAGATACGCAGTATTTT.

The chain carries TRBV19 and TRBJ1-5, with 7 nucleotides matching TRBD1. Germline V gene lookup returns CDR1 LNHDA and CDR2 SQIVND (reference sequence). The CDR3 runs to 16 residues. The J segment lost 2 bases and the V segment lost 4 bases, leaving 8 bases of the junction unmatched. The CDR3 reads CASSTSLGTGNQPQHF. The CDR3 nucleotides are TGTGCCAGTAGTACCTCCCTGGGGACAGGCAATCAGCCCCAGCATTTT.

The genes are TRBV5-3 and TRBJ1-5; D may be TRBD1 (6 bases). TRBV5-3 falls under the ORF class, with uncertain function. The CDR3 has 16 amino acids. Trimming cost V 6 bases and J 5 bases, with 21 bases left between them. DNA of the CDR3: TGTGCCAGAACCTCCCGGGGCAGGGGATTCGATCAGCCCCAGCATTTT. It encodes CARTSRGRGFDQPQHF.

The J gene is TRBJ2-1, the V gene TRBV30, with 9 bases that match TRBD1. V trimming: 6 bases; J trimming: 7 bases; junction bases outside the gene matches: 4. Germline V gene data show CDR1 as GTSNPN and CDR2 as SVGIG (reference sequence). The CDR3 sequence is 12 residues long. The CDR3 nucleotides are TGTGCCTGCTCGGACAGGGGAAATGAGCAGTTCTTC. Translation gives CACSDRGNEQFF.

This clone was found a few times. The chain is built from TRBV2 and TRBJ2-7, with D unclear. The CDR3 contains 11 residues. CDR1 and CDR2 (germline): SNHLY, FYNNEI. Trimming pared 4 bases from V and 3 bases from J, leaving 4 bases between. The CDR3 nucleotides are TGTGCCAGCAGTGCCCTCTACGAGCAGTACTTC. Translating it yields CASSALYEQYF.

The chain employs TRBV2 and TRBJ2-7, with D perhaps matching TRBD2 (5 bases). The CDR3 has 13 amino acids. Trimming removed 10 bases at V and 2 bases at J, with 15 bases between. The germline gives CDR1 SNHLY, CDR2 FYNNEI. For the CDR3, the DNA is TGTGCCACCCTTGGAGGCAATCCCTACGAGCAGTACTTC. Its translation is CATLGGNPYEQYF.

The chain recombines TRBV12-3 or TRBV12-4 with TRBJ2-3; TRBD1 matches at 8 bases. The CDR3 has 13 residues. V gave up 7 bases and J gave up 4 bases; unmatched junction bases: 4. The CDR3: CASNQGAADTQYF. DNA for the CDR3: TGTGCCAGCAACCAGGGGGCCGCAGATACGCAGTATTTT.

The chain's CDR3 is CASSEGQAYGYTF. The CDR3 DNA sequence: TGTGCCAGCAGTGAAGGACAGGCCTATGGCTACACCTTC. The chain links TRBV2 to TRBJ1-2; maybe TRBD1 (6 bases). Trimming pared 1 base from V and 4 bases from J, leaving 7 bases between. This CDR3 has 13 residues. Germline loops: CDR1 SNHLY, CDR2 FYNNEI.

This clone was found once. The chain carries TRBV5-4 and TRBJ2-2; 10 positions agree with TRBD2. This CDR3 has 16 residues. In germline, CDR1 is SGHNT, CDR2 YYREEE (reference sequence). V lost 4 bases to trimming and J lost 7 bases; unmatched junction nucleotides: 10. CDR3 DNA sequence: TGTGCCAGCAGCCTCGGGCTAGCGGGGGTTCACGGGGAGCTGTTTTTT. Translation gives CASSLGLAGVHGELFF. Drawing the rest from reference TRBV5-4 and TRBJ2-2, the complete variable domain is ETGVTQSPTHLIKTRGQQVTLRCSSQSGHNTVSWYQQALGQGPQFIFQYYREEENGRGNFPPRFSGLQFPNYSSELNVNALELDDSALYLCASSLGLAGVHGELFFGEGSRLTVL.

This chain links TRBV27 with TRBJ1-5, with 8 bases lining up with TRBD1. The CDR3 runs 18 residues. Germline V gene lookup returns CDR1 MNHEY and CDR2 SMNVEV (reference sequence). Trimming cost V 6 bases and J 2 bases; bases outside gene matches: 15. CDR3 sequence (DNA): TGTGCCAGCAGACCCTCCTACAGGGACAGGTCGGGCAATCAGCCCCAGCATTTT. The encoded protein is CASRPSYRDRSGNQPQHF.

This chain uses TRBV28 with TRBJ1-2, with D unresolved. This CDR3 has 13 residues. Germline V gene lookup returns CDR1 MDHEN and CDR2 SYDVKM. Trimming took off 4 bases at V and 0 bases at J, with 6 bases between the two ends. The CDR3 nucleotides read TGTGCCAGCAGTTCGGGATCTAACTATGGCTACACCTTC. Protein: CASSSGSNYGYTF.

In its sample, this clone was seen a few times. J is TRBJ1-1 and V is TRBV2; possible D gene TRBD1, 5 bases. The CDR3 totals 15 residues. Between the trimmed V and J ends, which lost 3 bases and 4 bases, there was a span of 15 bases. Germline-derived CDR1 and CDR2 are SNHLY and FYNNEI. Written as DNA, the CDR3 is TGTGCCAGCAGTGAGGTTCAGGGCGTAAGCACTGAAGCTTTCTTT. Translation: CASSEVQGVSTEAFF.

The V call is TRBV2, the J call TRBJ2-5; D may be TRBD1 (5 bases). This CDR3 comprises 13 residues. Per germline, CDR1 SNHLY and CDR2 FYNNEI. The ends were cut back, 6 bases at V and 1 base at J, with 9 bases in the middle. For the CDR3, the DNA is TGTGCCAGCAGGACAGACTCCCAAGAGACCCAGTACTTC. It yields the protein CASRTDSQETQYF. The full variable domain, rest sourced from reference TRBV2 and TRBJ2-5, is EPEVTQTPSHQVTQMGQEVILRCVPISNHLYFYWYRQILGQKVEFLVSFYNNEISEKSEIFDDQFSVERPDGSNFTLKIRSTKLEDSAMYFCASRTDSQETQYFGPGTRLLVL.

This CDR3 reads CASSENSGGYNEQFF. The CDR3 region has the DNA TGTGCCAGCAGTGAAAATAGCGGGGGCTACAATGAGCAGTTCTTC. The gene calls are TRBV2 and TRBJ2-1; TRBD2 matches 9 bases. V lost 2 bases to trimming and J lost 3 bases; unmatched junction nucleotides: 2. The CDR3 totals 15 residues. Germline assignment: CDR1 SNHLY and CDR2 FYNNEI.

As concerns this clone: The junction shows a germline mismatch at one end, possibly a read error. The chain carries TRBV7-9 and TRBJ2-7, with TRBD1 identical over 8 bases. This CDR3 comprises 13 residues. Germline values: CDR1 SEHNR, CDR2 FQNEAQ (reference sequence). CDR3 in amino acids: CASSHVNTGTGSF. CDR3 nucleotides: TGTGCCAGCAGTCACGTAAATACCGGGACAGGCTCGTTC.

V gene TRBV5-1 combines with J gene TRBJ2-4, with 7 bases identical to TRBD1. CDR1 and CDR2 from the germline V gene are SGHRS and YFSETQ. V lost 0 bases to trimming and J lost 12 bases; unmatched junction nucleotides: 9. This CDR3 has 14 amino acids. The CDR3 protein is CASSLDRGERGQYF. In DNA, the CDR3 is TGCGCCAGCAGCTTGGACAGGGGTGAAAGGGGTCAGTACTTC.

This clone came up a few times. The CDR3 DNA reads TGTGCCAGCAGTTTTCTGATGAGGGAGACCCAGTACTTC. Translating gives CASSFLMRETQYF. This chain links TRBV12-3 or TRBV12-4 with TRBJ2-5; no clear D gene. The CDR3 is 13 residues long. Trimming took off 3 bases at V and 5 bases at J, with 10 bases between the two ends.

The chain carries TRBV14 and TRBJ1-1, with 7 bases lining up with TRBD1. The germline gives CDR1 SGHDN, CDR2 FVKESK. V was pared by 4 bases and J by 0 bases, with 11 bases of the junction left unmatched. The CDR3 length is 17 residues. CDR3: CASSPRSAGTVNTEAFF. The CDR3 bases are TGTGCCAGCAGCCCTAGGTCGGCCGGGACAGTGAACACTGAAGCTTTCTTT.

This chain connects TRBV3-1 (or the pseudogene TRBV3-2) to TRBJ2-2; TRBD1 is a possible D gene (5 bases). The CDR3 runs to 13 residues. Germline V lookup: CDR1 LGHDT, CDR2 YNNKEL (reference sequence). V lost 5 bases and J lost 8, with 12 bases in between. The chain's CDR3 is CASSLQGTGELFF. Written as DNA, the CDR3 is TGTGCCAGCAGCTTGCAGGGTACGGGGGAGCTGTTTTTT.

This chain joins TRBV5-1 and TRBJ2-3; TRBD1 aligns across 10 bases. V shed 5 bases and J 4 bases; nucleotides not matched to a gene: 7. The germline V gene encodes CDR1 SGHRS and CDR2 YFSETQ. CDR3 length equals 15 residues. In DNA, the CDR3 is TGCGCCAGCAGTTCTGACAGGGGGCTAGCAGATACGCAGTATTTT. Translating it yields CASSSDRGLADTQYF.

The chain uses TRBV28 and TRBJ1-5, with D possibly TRBD1 on 5 matching bases. V was pared by 7 bases and J by 4 bases, with 14 bases between. Germline V gene sequence: CDR1 MDHEN, CDR2 SYDVKM. The CDR3 contains 14 residues. DNA of the CDR3: TGTGCCAGCACCCTCGACAGCCCAAATCAGCCCCAGCATTTT. Translating it yields CASTLDSPNQPQHF. The full variable domain, with the rest looked up from reference TRBV28 and TRBJ1-5, is DVKVTQSSRYLVKRTGEKVFLECVQDMDHENMFWYRQDPGLGLRLIYFSYDVKMKEKGDIPEGYSVSREKKERFSLILESASTNQTSMYLCASTLDSPNQPQHFGDGTRLSIL.